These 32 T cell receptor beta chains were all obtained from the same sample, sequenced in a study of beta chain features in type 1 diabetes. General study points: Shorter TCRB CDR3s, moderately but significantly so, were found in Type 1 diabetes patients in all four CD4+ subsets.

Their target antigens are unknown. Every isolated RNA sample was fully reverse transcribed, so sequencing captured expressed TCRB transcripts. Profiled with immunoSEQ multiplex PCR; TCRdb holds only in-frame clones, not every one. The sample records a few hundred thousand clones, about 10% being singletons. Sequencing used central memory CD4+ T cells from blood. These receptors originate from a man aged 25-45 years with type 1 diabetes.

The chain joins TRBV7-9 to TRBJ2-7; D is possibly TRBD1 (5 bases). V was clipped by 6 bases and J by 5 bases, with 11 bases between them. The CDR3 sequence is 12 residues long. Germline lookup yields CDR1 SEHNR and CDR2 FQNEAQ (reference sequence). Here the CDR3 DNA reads TGTGCCAGCAGGAAGGAAGGGGACGAGCAGTACTTC. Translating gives CASRKEGDEQYF.

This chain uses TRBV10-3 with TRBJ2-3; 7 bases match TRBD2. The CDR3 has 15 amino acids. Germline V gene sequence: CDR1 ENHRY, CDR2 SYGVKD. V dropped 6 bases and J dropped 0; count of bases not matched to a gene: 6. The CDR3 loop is CAISLAEGSTDTQYF. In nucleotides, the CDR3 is TGTGCCATCAGCCTAGCGGAGGGGAGCACAGATACGCAGTATTTT.

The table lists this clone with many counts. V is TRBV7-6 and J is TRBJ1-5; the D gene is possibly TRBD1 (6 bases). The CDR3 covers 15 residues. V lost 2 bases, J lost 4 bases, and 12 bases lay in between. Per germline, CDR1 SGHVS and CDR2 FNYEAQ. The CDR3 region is CASSLQSGVNQPQHF. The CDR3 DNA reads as TGTGCCAGCAGCTTACAGTCAGGGGTAAATCAGCCCCAGCATTTT. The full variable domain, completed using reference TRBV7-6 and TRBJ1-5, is GAGVSQSPRYKVTKRGQDVALRCDPISGHVSLYWYRQALGQGPEFLTYFNYEAQQDKSGLPNDRFSAERPEGSISTLTIQRTEQRDSAMYRCASSLQSGVNQPQHFGDGTRLSIL.

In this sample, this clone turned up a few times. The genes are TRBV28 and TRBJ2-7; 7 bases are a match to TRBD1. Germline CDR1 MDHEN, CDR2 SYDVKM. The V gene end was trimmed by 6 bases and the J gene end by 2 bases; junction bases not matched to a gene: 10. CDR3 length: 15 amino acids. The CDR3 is CASREEQGNPYEQYF. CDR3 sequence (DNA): TGTGCCAGCAGGGAAGAACAGGGGAACCCCTACGAGCAGTACTTC.

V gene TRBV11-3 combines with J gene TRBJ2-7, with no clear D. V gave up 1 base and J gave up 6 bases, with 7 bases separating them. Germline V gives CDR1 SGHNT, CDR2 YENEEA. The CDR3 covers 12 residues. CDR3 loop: CASSLAVTEQYF. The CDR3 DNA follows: TGTGCCAGCAGCTTAGCGGTCACCGAGCAGTACTTC.

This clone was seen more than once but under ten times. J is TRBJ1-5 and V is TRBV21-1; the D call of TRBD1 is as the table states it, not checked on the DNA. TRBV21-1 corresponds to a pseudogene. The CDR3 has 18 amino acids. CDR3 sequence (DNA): TGTGCCAGCAGCAAAGCGGATTGGGCATTATCTAGCAATCAGCCCCAGCATTTT. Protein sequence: CASSKADWALSSNQPQHF.

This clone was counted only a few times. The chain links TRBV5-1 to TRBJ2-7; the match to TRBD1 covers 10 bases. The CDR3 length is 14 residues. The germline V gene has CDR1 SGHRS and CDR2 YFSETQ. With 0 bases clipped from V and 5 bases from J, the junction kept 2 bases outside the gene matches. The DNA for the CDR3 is TGCGCCAGCAGCTTGGGACAGGGGGCGAACGAGCAGTACTTC. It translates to CASSLGQGANEQYF.

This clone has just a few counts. The CDR3 region is CASSQGQGYETQYF. The CDR3 DNA reads TGCGCCAGCAGCCAGGGACAGGGGTACGAGACCCAGTACTTC. V is TRBV4-1 and J is TRBJ2-5; 10 bases are shared with TRBD1. With V trimmed by 3 bases and J by 5 bases, 3 bases remained unmatched. The CDR3 contains 14 residues. CDR1 is MGHRA and CDR2 is YSYEKL in the germline V gene.

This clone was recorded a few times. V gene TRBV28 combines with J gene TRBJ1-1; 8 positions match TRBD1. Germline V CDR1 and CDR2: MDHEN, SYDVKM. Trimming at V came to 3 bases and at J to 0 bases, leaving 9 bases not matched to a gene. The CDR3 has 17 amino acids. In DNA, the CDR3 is TGTGCCAGCAGTTTCGGGACAGGCCAAATCATGAACACTGAAGCTTTCTTT. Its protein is CASSFGTGQIMNTEAFF.

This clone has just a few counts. CDR3 protein: CASSGQGATSTDTQYF. CDR3 bases: TGTGCCAGCAGTGGACAGGGAGCCACTAGCACAGATACGCAGTATTTT. The V gene is TRBV6-6, the J gene TRBJ2-3; 8 positions agree with TRBD1. The germline V gene has CDR1 MNHNY and CDR2 SVGAGI (reference sequence). The CDR3 is made up of 16 amino acids. With V trimmed by 5 bases and J by 0 bases, 7 bases remained unmatched.

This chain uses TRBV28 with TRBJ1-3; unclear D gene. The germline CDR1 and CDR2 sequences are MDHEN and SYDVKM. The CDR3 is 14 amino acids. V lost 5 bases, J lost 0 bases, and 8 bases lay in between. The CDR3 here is CASSISSSGNTIYF. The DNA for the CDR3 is TGTGCCAGCAGTATTTCCAGCTCTGGAAACACCATATATTTT.

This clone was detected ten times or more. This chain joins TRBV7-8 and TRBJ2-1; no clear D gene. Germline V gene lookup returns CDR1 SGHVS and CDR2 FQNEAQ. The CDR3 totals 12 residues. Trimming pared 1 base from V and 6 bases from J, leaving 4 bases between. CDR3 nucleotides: TGTGCCAGCAGCTTAGATCGCAATGAGCAGTTCTTC. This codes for CASSLDRNEQFF.

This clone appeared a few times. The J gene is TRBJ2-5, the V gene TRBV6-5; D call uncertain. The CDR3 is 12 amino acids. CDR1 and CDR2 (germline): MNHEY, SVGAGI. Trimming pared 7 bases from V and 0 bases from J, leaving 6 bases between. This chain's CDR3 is CASTPYQETQYF. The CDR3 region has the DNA TGTGCCAGCACTCCGTACCAAGAGACCCAGTACTTC.

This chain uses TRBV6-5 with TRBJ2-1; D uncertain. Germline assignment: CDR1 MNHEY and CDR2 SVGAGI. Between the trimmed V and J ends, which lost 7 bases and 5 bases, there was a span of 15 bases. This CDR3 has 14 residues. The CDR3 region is CASKVTSLNNEQFF. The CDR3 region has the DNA TGTGCCAGCAAGGTAACCTCCCTCAACAATGAGCAGTTCTTC.

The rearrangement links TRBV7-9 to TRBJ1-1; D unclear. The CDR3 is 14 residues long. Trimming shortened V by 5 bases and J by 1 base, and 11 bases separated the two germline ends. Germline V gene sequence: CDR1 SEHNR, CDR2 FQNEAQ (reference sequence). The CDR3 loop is CASSQAGWNTEAFF. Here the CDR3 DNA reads TGTGCCAGCAGCCAAGCTGGGTGGAACACTGAAGCTTTCTTT. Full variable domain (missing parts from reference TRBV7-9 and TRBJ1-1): DTGVSQNPRHKITKRGQNVTFRCDPISEHNRLYWYRQTLGQGPEFLTYFQNEAQLEKSRLLSDRFSAERPKGSFSTLEIQRTEQGDSAMYLCASSQAGWNTEAFFGQGTRLTVV.

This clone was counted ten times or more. CDR3 in DNA: TGTGCCAGCGAGAGTACGAACACCGGGGAGCTGTTTTTT. Protein sequence: CASESTNTGELFF. The V gene is TRBV7-9, the J gene TRBJ2-2; D gene ambiguous. The CDR3 is 13 amino acids. The germline gives CDR1 SEHNR, CDR2 FQNEAQ (reference sequence). The V gene lost 8 bases and the J gene lost 0 bases, with 7 bases spanning the gap.

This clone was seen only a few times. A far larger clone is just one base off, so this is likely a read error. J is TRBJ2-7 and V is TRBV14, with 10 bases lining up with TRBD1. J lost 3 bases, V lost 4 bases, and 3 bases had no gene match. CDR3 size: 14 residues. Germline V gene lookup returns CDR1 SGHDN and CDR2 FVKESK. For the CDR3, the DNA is TGTGCCAGCAGCCCCCGGACAGGGGGCTACGAGCAGTACTTC. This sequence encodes CASSPRTGGYEQYF.

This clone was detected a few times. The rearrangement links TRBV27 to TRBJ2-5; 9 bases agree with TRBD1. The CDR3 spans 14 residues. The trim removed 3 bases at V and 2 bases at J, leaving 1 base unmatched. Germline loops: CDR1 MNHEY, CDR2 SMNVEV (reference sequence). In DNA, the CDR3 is TGTGCCAGCAGTTTCGGGACAGGGCAAGAGACCCAGTACTTC. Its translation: CASSFGTGQETQYF.

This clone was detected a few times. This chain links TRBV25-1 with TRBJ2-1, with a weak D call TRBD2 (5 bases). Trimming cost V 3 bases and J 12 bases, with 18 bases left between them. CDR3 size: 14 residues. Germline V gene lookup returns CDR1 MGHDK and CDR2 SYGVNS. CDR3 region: CASSEGVANRGQFF. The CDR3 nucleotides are TGTGCCAGCAGTGAGGGAGTCGCAAACCGGGGGCAGTTCTTC. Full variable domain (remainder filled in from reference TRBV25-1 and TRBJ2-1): EADIYQTPRYLVIGTGKKITLECSQTMGHDKMYWYQQDPGMELHLIHYSYGVNSTEKGDLSSESTVSRIRTEHFPLTLESARPSHTSQYLCASSEGVANRGQFFGPGTRLTVL.

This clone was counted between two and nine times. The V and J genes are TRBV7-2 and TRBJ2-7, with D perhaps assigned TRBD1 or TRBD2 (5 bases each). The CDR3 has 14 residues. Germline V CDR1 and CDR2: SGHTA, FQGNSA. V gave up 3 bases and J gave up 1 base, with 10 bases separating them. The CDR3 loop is CASSFGTASYEQYF. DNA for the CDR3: TGTGCCAGCAGCTTTGGGACGGCGTCCTACGAGCAGTACTTC.

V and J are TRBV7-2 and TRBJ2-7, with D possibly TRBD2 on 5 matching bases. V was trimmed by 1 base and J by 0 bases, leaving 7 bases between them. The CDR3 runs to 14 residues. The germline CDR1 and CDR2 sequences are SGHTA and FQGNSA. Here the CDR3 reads CASSLGTSSYEQYF. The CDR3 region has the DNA TGTGCCAGCAGCTTAGGGACTTCCTCCTACGAGCAGTACTTC.

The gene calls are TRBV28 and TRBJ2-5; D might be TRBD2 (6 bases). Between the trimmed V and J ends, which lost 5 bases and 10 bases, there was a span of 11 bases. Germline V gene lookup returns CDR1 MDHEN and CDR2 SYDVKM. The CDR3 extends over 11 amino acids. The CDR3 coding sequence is TGTGCCAGCAGTGCCAGGGAGGTCCAGTACTTC. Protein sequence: CASSAREVQYF.

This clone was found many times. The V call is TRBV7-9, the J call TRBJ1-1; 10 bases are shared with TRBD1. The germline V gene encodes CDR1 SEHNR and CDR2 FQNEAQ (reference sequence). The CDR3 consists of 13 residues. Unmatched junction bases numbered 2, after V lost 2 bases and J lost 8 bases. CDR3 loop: CASSLWDRGEAFF. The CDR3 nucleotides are TGTGCCAGCAGCTTATGGGACAGGGGAGAAGCTTTCTTT. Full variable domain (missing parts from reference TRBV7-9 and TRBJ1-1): DTGVSQNPRHKITKRGQNVTFRCDPISEHNRLYWYRQTLGQGPEFLTYFQNEAQLEKSRLLSDRFSAERPKGSFSTLEIQRTEQGDSAMYLCASSLWDRGEAFFGQGTRLTVV.

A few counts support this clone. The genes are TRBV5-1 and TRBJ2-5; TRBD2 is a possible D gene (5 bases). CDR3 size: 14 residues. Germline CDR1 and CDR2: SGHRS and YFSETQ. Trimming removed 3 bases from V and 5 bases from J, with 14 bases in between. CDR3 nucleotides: TGCGCCAGCAGCTCCACCCCACTAGGGGAGACCCAGTACTTC. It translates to CASSSTPLGETQYF.

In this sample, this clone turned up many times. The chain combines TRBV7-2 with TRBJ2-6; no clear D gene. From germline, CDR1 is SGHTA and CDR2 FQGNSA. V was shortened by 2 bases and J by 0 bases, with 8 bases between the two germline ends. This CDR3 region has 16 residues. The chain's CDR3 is CASSLSRNSGANVLTF. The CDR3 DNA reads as TGTGCCAGCAGCTTAAGTCGAAACTCTGGGGCCAACGTCCTGACTTTC.

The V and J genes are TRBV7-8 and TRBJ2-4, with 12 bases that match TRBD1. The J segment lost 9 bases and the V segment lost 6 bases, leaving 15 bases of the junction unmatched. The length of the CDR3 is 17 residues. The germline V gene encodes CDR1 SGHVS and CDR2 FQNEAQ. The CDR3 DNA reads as TGTGCCAGCAGTCCCTTCCGGGACAGGGGGCGGATAAGCATTCAGTACTTC. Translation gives CASSPFRDRGRISIQYF.

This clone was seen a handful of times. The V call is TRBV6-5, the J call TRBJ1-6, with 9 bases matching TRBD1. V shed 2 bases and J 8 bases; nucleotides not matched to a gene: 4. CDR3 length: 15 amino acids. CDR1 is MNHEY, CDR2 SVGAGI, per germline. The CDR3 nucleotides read TGTGCCAGCAGTTACGCAAGGACAGGGGATTCACCCCTCCACTTT. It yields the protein CASSYARTGDSPLHF.

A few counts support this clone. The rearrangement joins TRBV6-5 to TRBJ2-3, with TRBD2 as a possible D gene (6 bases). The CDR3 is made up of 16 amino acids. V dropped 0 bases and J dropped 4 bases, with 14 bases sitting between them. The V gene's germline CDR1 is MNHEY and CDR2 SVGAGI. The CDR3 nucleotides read TGTGCCAGCAGTTACTCAGTGTTAGCGGCAGCAGATACGCAGTATTTT. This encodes CASSYSVLAAADTQYF.

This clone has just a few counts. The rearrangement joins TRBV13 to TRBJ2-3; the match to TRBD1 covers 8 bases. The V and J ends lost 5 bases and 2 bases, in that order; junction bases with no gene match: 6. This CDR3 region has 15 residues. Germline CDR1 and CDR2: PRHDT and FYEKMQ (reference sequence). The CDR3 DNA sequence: TGTGCCAGCAGCCCGGGACAGGTATACACAGATACGCAGTATTTT. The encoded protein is CASSPGQVYTDTQYF.

Written as DNA, the CDR3 is TGTGCCAGCAGCGTAGTATACGGGAGGGGCACAGATACGCAGTATTTT. As protein: CASSVVYGRGTDTQYF. The rearrangement joins TRBV9 to TRBJ2-3; 8 nucleotides match TRBD2. The CDR3 consists of 16 residues. Germline V gives CDR1 SGDLS, CDR2 YYNGEE. V shed 0 bases and J 1 base; nucleotides not matched to a gene: 4.

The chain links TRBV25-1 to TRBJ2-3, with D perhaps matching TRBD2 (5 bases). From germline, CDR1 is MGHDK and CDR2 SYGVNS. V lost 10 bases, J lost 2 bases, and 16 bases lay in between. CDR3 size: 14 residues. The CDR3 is CATTDGELTDTQYF. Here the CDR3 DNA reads TGTGCCACAACGGACGGGGAGCTCACAGATACGCAGTATTTT.

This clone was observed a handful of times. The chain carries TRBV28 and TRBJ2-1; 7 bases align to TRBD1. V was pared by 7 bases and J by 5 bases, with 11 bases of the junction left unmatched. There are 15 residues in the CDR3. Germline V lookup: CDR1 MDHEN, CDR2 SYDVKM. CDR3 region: CASTLRGQGDNEQFF. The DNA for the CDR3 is TGTGCCAGCACCCTTAGGGGGCAGGGTGACAATGAGCAGTTCTTC.